This T cell receptor (beta chain) was observed in a study of blood T cells in healthy people across ages. V was pared by 0 bases and J by 2 bases, with 13 bases of the junction left unmatched. CDR3 length equals 19 residues. Germline CDR1 reads LGHNA; CDR2 reads YNFKEQ. This clonotype was detected only a few times. A second PCR of roughly 7 to 11 cycles used a sample-barcoded 5' primer and a J-beta primer mix. MiXCR was run by TCRdb on the 5' RACE reads, yielding one entry per CDR3 protein. In the table there are roughly 1,700,000 distinct CDR3 sequences, about 30% of which are singletons. The chain recombines TRBV4-2 with TRBJ1-5, with TRBD1 matching 7 bases. The sample taken for sequencing was blood. The TCR comes from a woman aged 25-40 years in good health. The chain's CDR3 is CASSQETGFATAGNQPQHF. The CDR3 nucleotides are TGTGCCAGCAGCCAAGAGACAGGGTTTGCGACGGCAGGCAATCAGCCCCAGCATTTT.